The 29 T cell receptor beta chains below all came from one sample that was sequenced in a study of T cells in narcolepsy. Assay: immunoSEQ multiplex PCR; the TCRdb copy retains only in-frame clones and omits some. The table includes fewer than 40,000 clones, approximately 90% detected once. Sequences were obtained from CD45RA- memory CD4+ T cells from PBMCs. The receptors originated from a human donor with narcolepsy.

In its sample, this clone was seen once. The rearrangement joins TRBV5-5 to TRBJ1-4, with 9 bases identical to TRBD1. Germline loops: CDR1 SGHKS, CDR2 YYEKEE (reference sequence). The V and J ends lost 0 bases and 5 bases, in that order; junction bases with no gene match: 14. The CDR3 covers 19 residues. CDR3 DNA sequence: TGTGCCAGCAGCTTGGAAGGTTGGGGACAGGGCGCGAAAAATGAAAAACTGTTTTTT. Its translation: CASSLEGWGQGAKNEKLFF.

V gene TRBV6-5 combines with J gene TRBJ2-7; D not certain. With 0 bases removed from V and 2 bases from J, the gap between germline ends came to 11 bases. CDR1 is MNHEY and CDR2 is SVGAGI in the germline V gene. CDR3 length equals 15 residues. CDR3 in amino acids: CASSYSTTRTYEQYF. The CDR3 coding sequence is TGTGCCAGCAGTTACTCGACGACCAGGACCTACGAGCAGTACTTC.

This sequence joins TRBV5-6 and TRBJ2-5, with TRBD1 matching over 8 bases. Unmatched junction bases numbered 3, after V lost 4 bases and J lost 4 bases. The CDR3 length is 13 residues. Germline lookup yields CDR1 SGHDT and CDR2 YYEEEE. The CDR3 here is CASSRTGTETQYF. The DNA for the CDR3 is TGTGCCAGCAGCCGGACAGGGACAGAGACCCAGTACTTC.

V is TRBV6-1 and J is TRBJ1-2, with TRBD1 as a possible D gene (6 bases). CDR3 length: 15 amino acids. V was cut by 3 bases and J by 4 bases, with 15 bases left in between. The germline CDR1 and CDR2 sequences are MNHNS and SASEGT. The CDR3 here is CASSEPPEGVYGYTF. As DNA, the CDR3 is TGTGCCAGCAGTGAGCCCCCGGAGGGGGTCTATGGCTACACCTTC.

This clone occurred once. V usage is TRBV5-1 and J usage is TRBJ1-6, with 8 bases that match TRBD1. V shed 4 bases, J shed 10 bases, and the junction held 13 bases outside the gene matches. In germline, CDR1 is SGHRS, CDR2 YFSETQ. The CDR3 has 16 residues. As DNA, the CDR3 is TGCGCCAGCAGCCCCCGGACAGGGTATTCGACCTCACCCCTCCACTTT. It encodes CASSPRTGYSTSPLHF.

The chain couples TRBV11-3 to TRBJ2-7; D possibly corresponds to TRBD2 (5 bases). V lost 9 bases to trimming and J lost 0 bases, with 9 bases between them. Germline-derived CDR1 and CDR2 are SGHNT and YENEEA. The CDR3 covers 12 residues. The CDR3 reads CASGGSSYEQYF. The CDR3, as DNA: TGTGCCAGTGGAGGATCCTCCTACGAGCAGTACTTC. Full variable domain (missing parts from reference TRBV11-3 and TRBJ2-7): EAGVVQSPRYKIIEKKQPVAFWCNPISGHNTLYWYLQNLGQGPELLIRYENEEAVDDSQLPKDRFSAERLKGVDSTLKIQPAELGDSAVYLCASGGSSYEQYFGPGTRLTVT.

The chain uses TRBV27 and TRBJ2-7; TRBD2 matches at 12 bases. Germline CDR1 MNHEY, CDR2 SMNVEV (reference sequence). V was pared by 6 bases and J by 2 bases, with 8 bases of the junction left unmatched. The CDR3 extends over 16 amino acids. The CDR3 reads CASRRGTSGLTYEQYF. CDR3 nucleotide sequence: TGTGCCAGCAGACGGGGGACTAGCGGGCTGACCTACGAGCAGTACTTC.

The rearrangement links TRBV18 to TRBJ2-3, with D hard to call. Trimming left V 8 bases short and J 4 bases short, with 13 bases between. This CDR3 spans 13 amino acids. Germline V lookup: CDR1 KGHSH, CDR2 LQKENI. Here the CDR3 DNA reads TGTGCCAGCGACGCAAGGGAACCAGATACGCAGTATTTT. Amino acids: CASDAREPDTQYF.

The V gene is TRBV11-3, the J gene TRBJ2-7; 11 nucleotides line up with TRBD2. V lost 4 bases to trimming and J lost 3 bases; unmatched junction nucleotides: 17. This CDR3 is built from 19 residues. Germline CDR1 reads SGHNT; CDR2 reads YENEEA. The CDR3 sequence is CASSSTTSGATAVSYEQYF. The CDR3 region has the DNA TGTGCCAGCAGCTCGACGACTAGCGGGGCAACCGCCGTAAGCTACGAGCAGTACTTC.

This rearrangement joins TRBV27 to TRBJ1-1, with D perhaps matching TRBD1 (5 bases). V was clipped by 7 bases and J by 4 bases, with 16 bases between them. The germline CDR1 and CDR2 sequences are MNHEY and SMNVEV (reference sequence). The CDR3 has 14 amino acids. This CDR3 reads CASNFQGLGTEAFF. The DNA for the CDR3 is TGTGCCAGCAATTTTCAGGGTTTGGGCACTGAAGCTTTCTTT.

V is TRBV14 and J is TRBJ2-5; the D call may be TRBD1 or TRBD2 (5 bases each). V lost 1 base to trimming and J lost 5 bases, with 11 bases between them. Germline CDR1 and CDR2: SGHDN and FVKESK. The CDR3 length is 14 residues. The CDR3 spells CASSQAGPGETQYF. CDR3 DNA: TGTGCCAGCAGCCAAGCGGGACCAGGGGAGACCCAGTACTTC. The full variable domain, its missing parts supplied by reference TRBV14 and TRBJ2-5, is EAGVTQFPSHSVIEKGQTVTLRCDPISGHDNLYWYRRVMGKEIKFLLHFVKESKQDESGMPNNRFLAERTGGTYSTLKVQPAELEDSGVYFCASSQAGPGETQYFGPGTRLLVL.

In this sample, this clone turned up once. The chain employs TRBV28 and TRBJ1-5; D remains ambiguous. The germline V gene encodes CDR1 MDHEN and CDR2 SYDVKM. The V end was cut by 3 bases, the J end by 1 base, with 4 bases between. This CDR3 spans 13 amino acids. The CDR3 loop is CASSFLSNQPQHF. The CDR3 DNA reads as TGTGCCAGCAGTTTTCTGAGCAATCAGCCCCAGCATTTT. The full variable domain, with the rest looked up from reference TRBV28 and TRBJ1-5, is DVKVTQSSRYLVKRTGEKVFLECVQDMDHENMFWYRQDPGLGLRLIYFSYDVKMKEKGDIPEGYSVSREKKERFSLILESASTNQTSMYLCASSFLSNQPQHFGDGTRLSIL.

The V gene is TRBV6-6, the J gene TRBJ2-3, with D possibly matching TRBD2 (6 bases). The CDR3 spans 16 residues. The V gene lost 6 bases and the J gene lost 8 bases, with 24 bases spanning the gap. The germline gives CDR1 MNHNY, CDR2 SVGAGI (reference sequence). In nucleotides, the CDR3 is TGTGCCAGCAGCTCAAGGACTACTATTTTGTCAGTTACGCAGTATTTT. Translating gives CASSSRTTILSVTQYF.

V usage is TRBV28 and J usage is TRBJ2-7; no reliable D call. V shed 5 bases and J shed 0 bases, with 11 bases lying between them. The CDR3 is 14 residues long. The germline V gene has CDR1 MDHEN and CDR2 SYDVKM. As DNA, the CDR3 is TGTGCCAGCAGTGGACCGTTTGGCTCCTACGAGCAGTACTTC. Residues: CASSGPFGSYEQYF. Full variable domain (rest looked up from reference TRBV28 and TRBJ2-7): DVKVTQSSRYLVKRTGEKVFLECVQDMDHENMFWYRQDPGLGLRLIYFSYDVKMKEKGDIPEGYSVSREKKERFSLILESASTNQTSMYLCASSGPFGSYEQYFGPGTRLTVT.

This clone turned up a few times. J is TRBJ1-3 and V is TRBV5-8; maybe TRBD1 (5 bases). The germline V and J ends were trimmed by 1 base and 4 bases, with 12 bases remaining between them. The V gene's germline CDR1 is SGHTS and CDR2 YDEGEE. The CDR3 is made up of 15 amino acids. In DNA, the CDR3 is TGTGCCAGCAGCTTGCCCCGGGACTGGGGAAACACCATATATTTT. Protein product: CASSLPRDWGNTIYF.

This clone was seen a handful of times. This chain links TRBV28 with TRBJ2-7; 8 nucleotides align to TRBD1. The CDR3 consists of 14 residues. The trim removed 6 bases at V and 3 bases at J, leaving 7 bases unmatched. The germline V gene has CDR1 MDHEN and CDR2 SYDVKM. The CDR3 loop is CASSFSGTGYEQYF. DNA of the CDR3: TGTGCCAGCAGCTTCTCCGGGACAGGCTACGAGCAGTACTTC.

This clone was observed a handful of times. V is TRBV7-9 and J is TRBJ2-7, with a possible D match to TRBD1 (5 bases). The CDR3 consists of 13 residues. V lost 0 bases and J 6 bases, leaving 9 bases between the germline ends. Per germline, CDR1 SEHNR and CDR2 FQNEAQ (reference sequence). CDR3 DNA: TGTGCCAGCAGCTTAGCGTCAAGGGGCGAGCAGTACTTC. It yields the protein CASSLASRGEQYF. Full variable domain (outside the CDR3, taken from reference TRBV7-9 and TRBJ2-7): DTGVSQNPRHKITKRGQNVTFRCDPISEHNRLYWYRQTLGQGPEFLTYFQNEAQLEKSRLLSDRFSAERPKGSFSTLEIQRTEQGDSAMYLCASSLASRGEQYFGPGTRLTVT.

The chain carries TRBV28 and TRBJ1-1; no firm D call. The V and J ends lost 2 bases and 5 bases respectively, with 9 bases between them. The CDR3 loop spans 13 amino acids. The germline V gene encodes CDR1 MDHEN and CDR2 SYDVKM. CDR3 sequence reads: CASSLLVATEAFF. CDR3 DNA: TGTGCCAGCAGTTTACTGGTTGCTACTGAAGCTTTCTTT.

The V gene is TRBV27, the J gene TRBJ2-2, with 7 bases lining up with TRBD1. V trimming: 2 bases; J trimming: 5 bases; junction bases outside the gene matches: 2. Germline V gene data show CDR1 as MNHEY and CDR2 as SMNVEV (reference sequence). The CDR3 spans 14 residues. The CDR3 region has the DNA TGTGCCAGCAGTTTACAGACAGGGACCGGGGAGCTGTTTTTT. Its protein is CASSLQTGTGELFF.

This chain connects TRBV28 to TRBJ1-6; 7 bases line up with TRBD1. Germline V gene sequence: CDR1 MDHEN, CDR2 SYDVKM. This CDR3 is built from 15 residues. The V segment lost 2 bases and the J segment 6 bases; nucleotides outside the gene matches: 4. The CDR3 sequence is CASSLKGALNSPLHF. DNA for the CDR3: TGTGCCAGCAGTTTAAAGGGGGCACTTAATTCACCCCTCCACTTT.

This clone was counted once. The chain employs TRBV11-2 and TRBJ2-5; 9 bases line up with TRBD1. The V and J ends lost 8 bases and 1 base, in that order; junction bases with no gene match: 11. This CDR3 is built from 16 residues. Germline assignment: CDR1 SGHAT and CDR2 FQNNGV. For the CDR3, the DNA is TGTGCCAGCCACAAGGGACAGGGAAGGTCCCAAGAGACCCAGTACTTC. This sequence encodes CASHKGQGRSQETQYF.

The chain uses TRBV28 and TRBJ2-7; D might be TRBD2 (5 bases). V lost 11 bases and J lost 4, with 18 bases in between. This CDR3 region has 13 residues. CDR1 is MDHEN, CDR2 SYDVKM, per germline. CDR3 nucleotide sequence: TGTGCCCTAGCTCCATCCGGGGTTTACGAGCAGTACTTC. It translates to CALAPSGVYEQYF.

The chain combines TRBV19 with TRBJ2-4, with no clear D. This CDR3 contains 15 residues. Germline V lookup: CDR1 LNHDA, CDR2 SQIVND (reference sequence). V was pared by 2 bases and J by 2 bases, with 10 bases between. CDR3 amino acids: CASSIIGVTKNIQYF. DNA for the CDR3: TGTGCCAGTAGTATAATTGGGGTTACCAAAAACATTCAGTACTTC. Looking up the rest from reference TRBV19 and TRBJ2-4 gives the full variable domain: DGGITQSPKYLFRKEGQNVTLSCEQNLNHDAMYWYRQDPGQGLRLIYYSQIVNDFQKGDIAEGYSVSREKKESFPLTVTSAQKNPTAFYLCASSIIGVTKNIQYFGAGTRLSVL.

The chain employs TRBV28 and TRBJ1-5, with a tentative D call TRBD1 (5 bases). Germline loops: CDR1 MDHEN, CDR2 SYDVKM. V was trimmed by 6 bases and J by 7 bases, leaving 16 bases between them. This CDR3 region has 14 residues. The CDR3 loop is CASSRRSGRQPQHF. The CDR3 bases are TGTGCCAGCAGCCGAAGGTCAGGGAGACAGCCCCAGCATTTT.

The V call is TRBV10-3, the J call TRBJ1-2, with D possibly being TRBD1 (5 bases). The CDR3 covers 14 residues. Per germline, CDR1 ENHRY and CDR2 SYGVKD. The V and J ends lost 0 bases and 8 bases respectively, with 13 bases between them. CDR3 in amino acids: CAISESQGSGGYTF. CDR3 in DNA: TGTGCCATCAGTGAGTCGCAGGGCTCAGGGGGCTACACCTTC.

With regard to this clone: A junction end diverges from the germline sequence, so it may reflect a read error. CDR3 nucleotides: TGTGCTAGCAGTTCTCAGCCCAATCAGCCCCAGCATTTT. This sequence encodes CASSSQPNQPQHF. The chain employs TRBV7-7 and TRBJ1-5; D gene unclear. CDR3 length: 13 amino acids. Germline assignment: CDR1 SSHAT and CDR2 FNYEAQ (reference sequence).

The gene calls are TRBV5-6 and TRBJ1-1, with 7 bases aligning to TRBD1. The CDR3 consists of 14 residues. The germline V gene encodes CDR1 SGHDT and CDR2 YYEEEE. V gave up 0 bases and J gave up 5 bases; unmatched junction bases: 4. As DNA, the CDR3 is TGTGCCAGCAGCTTGGGACCCAGGGGGACTGAAGCTTTCTTT. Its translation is CASSLGPRGTEAFF.

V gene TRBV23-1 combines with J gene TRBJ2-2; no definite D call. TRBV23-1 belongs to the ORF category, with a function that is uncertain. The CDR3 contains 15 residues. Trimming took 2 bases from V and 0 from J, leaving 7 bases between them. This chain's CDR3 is CASSQPHTNTGELFF. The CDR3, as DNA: TGCGCCAGCAGTCAACCTCACACGAACACCGGGGAGCTGTTTTTT.

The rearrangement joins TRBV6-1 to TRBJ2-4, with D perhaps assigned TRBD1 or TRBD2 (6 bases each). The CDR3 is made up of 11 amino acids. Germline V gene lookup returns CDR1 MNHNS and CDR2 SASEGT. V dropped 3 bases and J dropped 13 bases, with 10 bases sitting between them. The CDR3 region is CASSEEGVQYF. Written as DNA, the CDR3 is TGTGCCAGCAGTGAGGAGGGGGTGCAGTACTTC.